One T cell receptor (beta chain) is described in this entry. Its matching antigen is unknown. Trimming shortened V by 0 bases and J by 1 base, and 9 bases separated the two germline ends. CDR1 is SGDLS and CDR2 is YYNGEE in the germline V gene. The length of the CDR3 is 15 residues. The record originates from a study of siplizumab effects on memory and regulatory T cells. General study points: Sequences below about 10^-5 frequency were poorly captured. As a result, only a minor fraction of alloreactive clones mapped to unstimulated subsets. Researchers could not give a naive or memory phenotype to roughly 75-97% of proliferating CD4+ or CD8+ clones.

Clones were read by immunoSEQ multiplex PCR, and TCRdb kept only the in-frame ones, dropping some. The data contain roughly 56,000 clones, 95% to 98% of them singletons. The rearrangement links TRBV9 to TRBJ2-3; possibly TRBD2 for D (6 bases). Sequenced material: naive CD8+ T cells sorted from blood. The receptor was isolated from a human donor in good health. This CDR3 is CASSVGGVGTDTQYF. CDR3 DNA: TGTGCCAGCAGCGTAGGGGGGGTAGGCACAGATACGCAGTATTTT. The complete variable domain, with remaining parts taken from reference TRBV9 and TRBJ2-3, reads DSGVTQTPKHLITATGQRVTLRCSPRSGDLSVYWYQQSLDQGLQFLIQYYNGEERAKGNILERFSAQQFPDLHSELNLSSLELGDSALYFCASSVGGVGTDTQYFGPGTRLTVL.